These 18 T cell receptor beta chains were sequenced from one sample in a study of T cells after somatic rescue of genetic block. Using immunoSEQ multiplex PCR, the repertoire was profiled, and TCRdb retains in-frame clones only, with some absent. The data contain more than 14,000 clones, around three quarters of them singletons. The sequenced sample consisted of peripheral blood mononuclear cells (PBMCs). The receptors come from a boy younger than 18.

The chain combines TRBV5-1 with TRBJ2-7; weak D call: TRBD1 (6 bases). Germline V CDR1 and CDR2: SGHRS, YFSETQ. The CDR3 runs to 13 residues. V was pared by 4 bases and J by 1 base, with 9 bases between. The CDR3 loop is CASSLQGSYEQYF. CDR3 nucleotide sequence: TGCGCCAGCAGCCTACAGGGTTCCTACGAGCAGTACTTC.

The chain carries TRBV19 and TRBJ2-1, with a tentative D call TRBD2 (5 bases). The CDR3 covers 13 residues. V was shortened by 6 bases and J by 7 bases, with 13 bases between the two germline ends. Per germline, CDR1 LNHDA and CDR2 SQIVND (reference sequence). CDR3 nucleotides: TGTGCCAGTAGCATTCTTACTAGTAATGAGCAGTTCTTC. Translated: CASSILTSNEQFF.

The gene calls are TRBV21-1 and TRBJ2-1; TRBD2, as called in the table, went unchecked against the DNA. TRBV21-1 has pseudogene status. The CDR3 extends over 13 amino acids. Here the CDR3 reads CASWRESYNEQFF. CDR3 in DNA: TGTGCCAGCTGGAGGGAGTCCTACAATGAGCAGTTCTTC.

The chain joins TRBV5-4 to TRBJ2-2, with 12 bases lining up with TRBD2. The CDR3 has 15 amino acids. Germline V gene sequence: CDR1 SGHNT, CDR2 YYREEE (reference sequence). Trimming took 4 bases from V and 6 from J; bases not matched to a gene: 4. The CDR3 bases are TGTGCCAGCAGCGGCCTAGCGGGGGGGGCCGGGGAGCTGTTTTTT. It codes for CASSGLAGGAGELFF.

The chain couples TRBV28 to TRBJ2-7; 9 nucleotides agree with TRBD2. This CDR3 contains 13 residues. CDR1 is MDHEN, CDR2 SYDVKM, per germline. Trimming at V came to 8 bases and at J to 5 bases, leaving 7 bases not matched to a gene. The CDR3 reads CASGWTSEHEQYF. CDR3 in DNA: TGTGCCAGCGGTTGGACTAGCGAACACGAGCAGTACTTC. The full variable domain, completed using reference TRBV28 and TRBJ2-7, is DVKVTQSSRYLVKRTGEKVFLECVQDMDHENMFWYRQDPGLGLRLIYFSYDVKMKEKGDIPEGYSVSREKKERFSLILESASTNQTSMYLCASGWTSEHEQYFGPGTRLTVT.

This clone was counted between two and nine times. The chain links TRBV11-2 to TRBJ2-1; TRBD2 agrees at 7 bases. Losses at the gene ends were 8 bases for V and 4 bases for J; bases not matched to a gene: 5. The CDR3 has 13 amino acids. The V gene's germline CDR1 is SGHAT and CDR2 FQNNGV. The CDR3 region is CASSGTTYNEQFF. DNA for the CDR3: TGTGCCAGCTCCGGGACTACATACAATGAGCAGTTCTTC.

The CDR3 reads CASSPLPPAGGPMDEQFF. In nucleotides, the CDR3 is TGTGCCAGCTCACCACTCCCTCCGGCGGGAGGGCCAATGGATGAGCAGTTCTTC. The chain uses TRBV18 and TRBJ2-1; 9 bases map to TRBD2. After removal of 1 base from V and 8 bases from J, the junction contained 15 bases not matched to a gene. This CDR3 has 18 residues. Germline V gene lookup returns CDR1 KGHSH and CDR2 LQKENI.

The chain combines TRBV28 with TRBJ1-1; a possible D gene is TRBD1 (5 bases). The CDR3 extends over 18 amino acids. V was pared by 7 bases and J by 0 bases, with 24 bases between. Germline V lookup: CDR1 MDHEN, CDR2 SYDVKM. The CDR3: CASNGLRGTGLMNTEAFF. DNA for the CDR3: TGTGCCAGCAATGGCTTAAGGGGAACAGGCCTCATGAACACTGAAGCTTTCTTT.

This clone was counted a few times. The chain uses TRBV4-2 and TRBJ1-4, with D unclear. The CDR3 covers 15 residues. Trimming stripped 1 base from V and 4 bases from J, with 10 bases between. Germline V gene data show CDR1 as LGHNA and CDR2 as YNFKEQ. The CDR3 nucleotides are TGTGCCAGCAGCCAAGGGTTGGACTTTAATGAAAAACTGTTTTTT. Its protein is CASSQGLDFNEKLFF.

The V call is TRBV13, the J call TRBJ2-7, with D maybe TRBD1 (6 bases). The CDR3 contains 15 residues. Trimming shortened V by 5 bases and J by 2 bases, and 16 bases separated the two germline ends. Germline values: CDR1 PRHDT, CDR2 FYEKMQ (reference sequence). Here the CDR3 DNA reads TGTGCCAGCAGCCCCCGCCGACAGGAACCCTACGAGCAGTACTTC. Protein sequence: CASSPRRQEPYEQYF.

The chain recombines TRBV10-3 with TRBJ2-3, with 16 bases lining up with TRBD2. The J segment lost 0 bases and the V segment lost 8 bases, leaving 8 bases of the junction unmatched. Germline-derived CDR1 and CDR2 are ENHRY and SYGVKD. The CDR3 loop spans 18 amino acids. The CDR3: CAIGGTSGRALSTDTQYF. CDR3 in DNA: TGTGCCATCGGAGGGACTAGCGGGAGGGCCCTCAGCACAGATACGCAGTATTTT.

By share of the sample, this clone is medium-sized. The chain couples TRBV7-9 to TRBJ2-7; D gene unclear. Germline assignment: CDR1 SEHNR and CDR2 FQNEAQ (reference sequence). V lost 5 bases and J 4 bases, leaving 9 bases between the germline ends. The CDR3 runs to 12 residues. The CDR3 DNA is TGTGCCAGCAGCCCCTCTGAGTACGAGCAGTACTTC. Amino acid sequence: CASSPSEYEQYF.

Within the sample, this clone is medium-sized (0.01 to 0.1%). The chain employs TRBV6-5 and TRBJ2-1, with D possibly TRBD2 on 6 matching bases. The CDR3 consists of 12 residues. The V end was cut by 5 bases, the J end by 8 bases, with 10 bases between. The V gene's germline CDR1 is MNHEY and CDR2 SVGAGI. CDR3 in DNA: TGTGCCAGCAGTCCGGAGGGTGATGAGCAGTTCTTC. This gives the protein CASSPEGDEQFF.

The V and J genes are TRBV19 and TRBJ2-7; D is undetermined. From germline, CDR1 is LNHDA and CDR2 SQIVND (reference sequence). V was shortened by 7 bases and J by 2 bases, with 12 bases between the two germline ends. The CDR3 totals 13 residues. DNA for the CDR3: TGTGCCAGTATCTCAGCCGGCCCCTACGAGCAGTACTTC. Protein: CASISAGPYEQYF.

The gene calls are TRBV28 and TRBJ2-1, with 14 bases lining up with TRBD2. Germline V gene data show CDR1 as MDHEN and CDR2 as SYDVKM. Trimming at V came to 3 bases and at J to 8 bases, leaving 18 bases not matched to a gene. This CDR3 contains 20 residues. The DNA of the CDR3 is TGTGCCAGCAGTTTCCGGGACAGGCCGACTAGCGGGAGGGTTTTTCATGAGCAGTTCTTC. The encoded protein is CASSFRDRPTSGRVFHEQFF.

The chain has TRBV28 and TRBJ1-2; 7 bases line up with TRBD1. V lost 4 bases to trimming and J lost 3 bases; unmatched junction nucleotides: 2. The CDR3 is 13 amino acids. Germline assignment: CDR1 MDHEN and CDR2 SYDVKM. The CDR3, as DNA: TGTGCCAGCAGTTGGGGGACAGACTATGGCTACACCTTC. It codes for CASSWGTDYGYTF.

This sequence joins TRBV9 and TRBJ2-3; possibly TRBD1 or TRBD2 for D (6 bases each). Trimming left V 0 bases short and J 0 bases short, with 8 bases between. Germline V gene data show CDR1 as SGDLS and CDR2 as YYNGEE. The CDR3 is made up of 15 amino acids. The CDR3 loop is CASSVEGGSTDTQYF. In DNA, the CDR3 is TGTGCCAGCAGCGTAGAGGGGGGAAGCACAGATACGCAGTATTTT.

The chain employs TRBV5-1 and TRBJ1-2, with 10 bases lining up with TRBD1. The CDR3 runs to 16 residues. In germline, CDR1 is SGHRS, CDR2 YFSETQ. J was trimmed by 2 bases and V by 0 bases; bases with no gene match: 4. The CDR3 DNA reads as TGCGCCAGCAGCTTGGCTCGGACAGGGGGGAACTATGGCTACACCTTC. It yields the protein CASSLARTGGNYGYTF.